These 31 T cell receptor beta chains were all obtained from the same sample, sequenced in a study of blood T cell repertoires in COVID-19 (TCRdb year 2020). The protocol used for the library was the immunoSEQ multiplex PCR assay. TCRdb mirrors the immuneACCESS table, restricted to in-frame sequences. Some clones are absent from its copies; in checked studies, under half trace to an unresolved V gene, and the reason for the others is unknown. In all, the sample holds 250,000 to 400,000 clones, and roughly 88% of those were seen once. The ten most abundant clones make up 1.5% to 2% of the sample. The sample comprised peripheral blood. These receptors all come from a woman younger than 45 with COVID-19, enrolled during active disease.

CDR3 protein: CASSYQGYGYTF. In DNA, the CDR3 is TGTGCCAGCAGTTACCAGGGATATGGCTACACCTTC. This chain uses TRBV6-5 with TRBJ1-2; tentatively, D is TRBD1 (5 bases). The germline V gene encodes CDR1 MNHEY and CDR2 SVGAGI. Deletions cut 2 bases from V and 5 bases from J, with 6 bases between. The CDR3 contains 12 residues.

The rearrangement links TRBV2 to TRBJ1-5; TRBD1 agrees at 8 bases. V lost 3 bases, J lost 7 bases, and 11 bases stayed unmatched. The germline gives CDR1 SNHLY, CDR2 FYNNEI. This CDR3 has 16 residues. For the CDR3, the DNA is TGTGCCAGCAGTGAGTTAGGGCAGGGGGCTGGACAGCCCCAGCATTTT. It yields the protein CASSELGQGAGQPQHF.

The chain joins TRBV4-3 to TRBJ2-3; possibly TRBD1 for D (5 bases). Trimming pared 0 bases from V and 0 bases from J, leaving 7 bases between. The germline V gene has CDR1 LGHNA and CDR2 YSLEER. The CDR3 contains 15 residues. The CDR3 loop reads CASSQEDTSTDTQYF. CDR3 DNA: TGCGCCAGCAGCCAAGAGGACACTAGCACAGATACGCAGTATTTT.

The chain joins TRBV24-1 to TRBJ2-1, with D hard to call. The CDR3 is 14 residues long. Germline CDR1 reads KGHDR; CDR2 reads SFDVKD. V was trimmed by 4 bases and J by 0 bases, leaving 6 bases between them. CDR3 amino acids: CATSERSSYNEQFF. The CDR3 coding sequence is TGTGCCACCAGTGAGCGGAGCTCCTACAATGAGCAGTTCTTC.

This clone was counted once. This sequence joins TRBV15 and TRBJ1-4; 7 positions match TRBD1. The CDR3 has 16 amino acids. Germline V gives CDR1 LNHNV, CDR2 YYDKDF (reference sequence). The V segment lost 1 base and the J segment 3 bases; nucleotides outside the gene matches: 5. CDR3 DNA: TGTGCCACCAGCAGAGGACAGGGCGGTCCTAATGAAAAACTGTTTTTT. Protein: CATSRGQGGPNEKLFF. Complete variable domain (other parts from reference TRBV15 and TRBJ1-4): DAMVIQNPRYQVTQFGKPVTLSCSQTLNHNVMYWYQQKSSQAPKLLFHYYDKDFNNEADTPDNFQSRRPNTSFCFLDIRSPGLGDTAMYLCATSRGQGGPNEKLFFGSGTQLSVL.

With respect to this clone: This specimen includes other DNA sequences encoding the same CDR3. V and J are TRBV7-9 and TRBJ1-3; D unclear. Germline values: CDR1 SEHNR, CDR2 FQNEAQ (reference sequence). Deletions cut 1 base from V and 2 bases from J, with 6 bases between. This CDR3 is built from 14 residues. The CDR3 DNA follows: TGTGCCAGCAGCTTAGGGGCCACTGGAAACACCATATATTTT. Its protein is CASSLGATGNTIYF.

The chain is built from TRBV19 and TRBJ1-1, with 9 bases matching TRBD1. V lost 1 base and J lost 4; bases outside the gene matches: 4. This CDR3 has 15 amino acids. Germline lookup yields CDR1 LNHDA and CDR2 SQIVND (reference sequence). The CDR3 bases are TGTGCCAGTAGTATAGTAGGGACAGGGCCCACTGAAGCTTTCTTT. The encoded protein is CASSIVGTGPTEAFF.

V and J are TRBV10-2 and TRBJ1-4; D ambiguous. This CDR3 comprises 14 residues. In germline, CDR1 is WSHSY, CDR2 SAAADI. Deletions cut 3 bases from V and 7 bases from J, with 12 bases between. CDR3 bases: TGCGCCAGCAGTGACCGGAGTGGAGGTGAAAAACTGTTTTTT. Protein product: CASSDRSGGEKLFF.

This clone has only a few counts. This chain connects TRBV2 to TRBJ1-2; 7 bases match TRBD1. CDR3 length equals 15 residues. V lost 2 bases and J lost 5; bases outside the gene matches: 8. CDR1 is SNHLY and CDR2 is FYNNEI in the germline V gene. This CDR3 reads CASSESAGGWYGYTF. The CDR3 DNA reads TGTGCCAGCAGTGAATCGGCAGGGGGATGGTATGGCTACACCTTC.

The CDR3 nucleotides read TGTGCCAGCAGTGAAGCCCCGGGACAGGGGGCCCTCTATGGCTACACCTTC. Its protein is CASSEAPGQGALYGYTF. The chain combines TRBV6-1 with TRBJ1-2, with 12 bases aligning to TRBD1. The CDR3 sequence is 17 residues long. V lost 0 bases, J lost 4 bases, and 6 bases stayed unmatched. The germline V gene has CDR1 MNHNS and CDR2 SASEGT.

CDR3 region: CASSSRANEKLFF. CDR3 nucleotides: TGTGCCAGCAGTTCCAGGGCTAATGAAAAACTGTTTTTT. The chain recombines TRBV6-5 with TRBJ1-4; D perhaps matches TRBD1 (5 bases). Trimming stripped 4 bases from V and 3 bases from J, with 6 bases between. CDR1 and CDR2 from the germline V gene are MNHEY and SVGAGI. This CDR3 has 13 residues.

This clone has a single count. This chain uses TRBV18 with TRBJ1-1; D is undetermined. V was clipped by 8 bases and J by 1 base, with 8 bases between them. Per germline, CDR1 KGHSH and CDR2 LQKENI. The CDR3 is 12 residues long. The CDR3 sequence is CASRGANTEAFF. CDR3 sequence (DNA): TGTGCCAGCCGGGGTGCGAACACTGAAGCTTTCTTT. Combining the CDR3 with reference TRBV18 and TRBJ1-1 gives the whole variable domain NAGVMQNPRHLVRRRGQEARLRCSPMKGHSHVYWYRQLPEEGLKFMVYLQKENIIDESGMPKERFSAEFPKEGPSILRIQQVVRGDSAAYFCASRGANTEAFFGQGTRLTVV.

This clone was seen only a few times. The V call is TRBV28, the J call TRBJ1-2; 7 nucleotides match TRBD1. The CDR3 consists of 13 residues. Trimming removed 2 bases from V and 9 bases from J; junction bases left unmatched: 6. The V gene's germline CDR1 is MDHEN and CDR2 SYDVKM. Here the CDR3 reads CASSLEGGLSYTF. CDR3 in DNA: TGTGCCAGCAGTTTAGAAGGGGGCTTAAGCTACACCTTC.

V and J are TRBV5-4 and TRBJ1-6, with no clear D. Deletions cut 0 bases from V and 0 bases from J, with 7 bases between. Germline V gene data show CDR1 as SGHNT and CDR2 as YYREEE (reference sequence). The length of the CDR3 is 16 residues. CDR3 protein: CASSLGVSSYNSPLHF. CDR3 DNA: TGTGCCAGCAGCTTGGGTGTGAGCTCCTATAATTCACCCCTCCACTTT.

The rearrangement links TRBV7-9 to TRBJ1-4, with TRBD1 as a possible D gene (5 bases). The CDR3 extends over 15 amino acids. V dropped 7 bases and J dropped 4 bases, with 16 bases sitting between them. In germline, CDR1 is SEHNR, CDR2 FQNEAQ (reference sequence). CDR3 amino acids: CASTRLGLSNEKLFF. DNA for the CDR3: TGTGCCAGCACCCGTTTGGGGCTGAGTAATGAAAAACTGTTTTTT.

This clone was detected only a few times. The rearrangement joins TRBV5-1 to TRBJ2-2, with D possibly being TRBD2 (5 bases). The V gene's germline CDR1 is SGHRS and CDR2 YFSETQ. Trimming cost V 5 bases and J 0 bases, with 11 bases left between them. The length of the CDR3 is 15 residues. CDR3 protein: CASSPGFPNTGELFF. In nucleotides, the CDR3 is TGCGCCAGCAGTCCGGGGTTTCCGAACACCGGGGAGCTGTTTTTT.

V gene TRBV28 combines with J gene TRBJ1-5; D is uncertain. V lost 4 bases, J lost 2 bases, and 15 bases lay in between. In germline, CDR1 is MDHEN, CDR2 SYDVKM. This CDR3 has 16 residues. In nucleotides, the CDR3 is TGTGCCAGCAGTTCCCTAAGCTGGAGAGGCAATCAGCCCCAGCATTTT. The encoded protein is CASSSLSWRGNQPQHF.

The chain couples TRBV4-2 to TRBJ1-4; the match to TRBD1 covers 9 bases. The CDR3 consists of 16 residues. Germline-derived CDR1 and CDR2 are LGHNA and YNFKEQ. Trimming removed 0 bases from V and 8 bases from J; junction bases left unmatched: 7. In DNA form, the CDR3 reads TGTGCCAGCAGCCAAGAATGGGGGACAGGGAGGGAAAAACTGTTTTTT. Its translation: CASSQEWGTGREKLFF.

The genes are TRBV6-5 and TRBJ1-1; D gene ambiguous. CDR1 MNHEY and CDR2 SVGAGI come from the germline V gene. The length of the CDR3 is 15 residues. The V end was cut by 0 bases, the J end by 2 bases, with 10 bases between. The CDR3 loop is CASSYSGGKNTEAFF. The CDR3 bases are TGTGCCAGCAGTTACTCGGGAGGGAAAAACACTGAAGCTTTCTTT.

V is TRBV4-1 and J is TRBJ1-2, with 8 positions matching TRBD1. Germline CDR1 and CDR2: MGHRA and YSYEKL. J was trimmed by 7 bases and V by 1 base; bases with no gene match: 2. The CDR3 runs 13 residues. DNA of the CDR3: TGCGCCAGCAGCCAAGCAGGGGGCGTTGGCTACACCTTC. Its protein product is CASSQAGGVGYTF.

CDR3 sequence: CASSDSHHQETQYF. The CDR3 region has the DNA TGTGCCAGTAGTGACTCGCACCACCAAGAGACCCAGTACTTC. The rearrangement uses TRBV19 and TRBJ2-5; D is undetermined. This CDR3 is built from 14 residues. Trimming stripped 5 bases from V and 0 bases from J, with 10 bases between. Germline lookup yields CDR1 LNHDA and CDR2 SQIVND (reference sequence). The full variable domain, in which reference TRBV19 and TRBJ2-5 provide the parts outside the CDR3, is DGGITQSPKYLFRKEGQNVTLSCEQNLNHDAMYWYRQDPGQGLRLIYYSQIVNDFQKGDIAEGYSVSREKKESFPLTVTSAQKNPTAFYLCASSDSHHQETQYFGPGTRLLVL.

This clone has only one observation. The rearrangement uses TRBV21-1 and TRBJ1-1; TRBD1, the D gene given by the table, was not confirmed from the DNA. TRBV21-1 is designated a pseudogene. This CDR3 comprises 16 residues. The CDR3 region has the DNA TGTGCCAGCATCCTTCGAAACACACACATGAACACTGAAGCTTTCTTT. Protein: CASILRNTHMNTEAFF.

This chain joins TRBV11-2 and TRBJ1-6; the D gene is possibly TRBD1 (5 bases). V shed 5 bases and J shed 7 bases, with 9 bases lying between them. The CDR3 has 13 residues. CDR1 and CDR2 from the germline V gene are SGHAT and FQNNGV. The CDR3 sequence: CASSQGYNSPLHF. The CDR3, as DNA: TGTGCCAGCAGCCAGGGTTACAATTCACCCCTCCACTTT.

In DNA form, the CDR3 reads TGTGCCAGCAGTTTATACCCCCCCAGACAGGGGGCAAACTATGGCTACACCTTC. Its translation: CASSLYPPRQGANYGYTF. This chain connects TRBV27 to TRBJ1-2; TRBD1 agrees at 10 bases. Germline CDR1 is MNHEY and CDR2 is SMNVEV (reference sequence). The CDR3 extends over 18 amino acids. Trimming removed 1 base from V and 2 bases from J; junction bases left unmatched: 10.

This chain connects TRBV28 to TRBJ1-1; D unclear. Germline V gene sequence: CDR1 MDHEN, CDR2 SYDVKM. This CDR3 comprises 11 residues. V lost 6 bases and J lost 1, with 3 bases in between. CDR3 in DNA: TGTGCCAGCAGACAGAACACTGAAGCTTTCTTT. Translation gives CASRQNTEAFF. Using reference TRBV28 and TRBJ1-1 for the parts outside the CDR3, the full variable domain is DVKVTQSSRYLVKRTGEKVFLECVQDMDHENMFWYRQDPGLGLRLIYFSYDVKMKEKGDIPEGYSVSREKKERFSLILESASTNQTSMYLCASRQNTEAFFGQGTRLTVV.

The chain recombines TRBV5-3 with TRBJ1-5; 10 bases agree with TRBD1. TRBV5-3 is assigned to the ORF class and has an uncertain function. J gave up 0 bases and V 5 bases, and 14 bases lay outside the gene matches. The CDR3 loop spans 19 amino acids. CDR3 DNA sequence: TGTGCCAGAAGGCCAGCGCGGGACAGGGGACTATCTAGCAATCAGCCCCAGCATTTT. Translated: CARRPARDRGLSSNQPQHF.

The chain couples TRBV30 to TRBJ2-7; a possible D gene is TRBD1 (7 bases). The CDR3 sequence is 14 residues long. Trimming pared 7 bases from V and 1 base from J, leaving 17 bases between. The germline V gene encodes CDR1 GTSNPN and CDR2 SVGIG (reference sequence). The CDR3 nucleotides read TGTGCCTCGGAAGGGGCAGGGGGGTCCTACGAGCAGTACTTC. Translated, it gives CASEGAGGSYEQYF.

This clone has only a few counts. The chain combines TRBV7-6 with TRBJ2-2; TRBD2 aligns across 7 bases. This CDR3 spans 17 amino acids. Germline CDR1 SGHVS, CDR2 FNYEAQ. Trimming took 6 bases from V and 0 from J; bases not matched to a gene: 10. The CDR3 loop reads CASSSPGGLANTGELFF. CDR3 DNA: TGTGCCAGCAGTTCACCGGGGGGACTCGCGAACACCGGGGAGCTGTTTTTT.

This chain links TRBV27 with TRBJ1-2; D is unresolved. Trimming took off 0 bases at V and 5 bases at J, with 7 bases between the two ends. The length of the CDR3 is 13 residues. CDR1 and CDR2 (germline): MNHEY, SMNVEV (reference sequence). CDR3 region: CASSLSLAYGYTF. The CDR3 DNA is TGTGCCAGCAGTTTATCATTGGCATATGGCTACACCTTC.

Worth noting for this clone: This specimen includes other DNA sequences encoding the same CDR3. The chain uses TRBV9 and TRBJ2-5; D might be TRBD2 (6 bases). Germline CDR1 SGDLS, CDR2 YYNGEE. The CDR3 consists of 14 residues. Trimming cost V 3 bases and J 2 bases, with 11 bases left between them. CDR3 bases: TGTGCCAGCAGCGGAGGCGGGGCTCAAGAGACCCAGTACTTC. Protein product: CASSGGGAQETQYF.

This clone was observed once. The rearrangement uses TRBV3-1 (or the pseudogene TRBV3-2) and TRBJ2-3, with 11 bases matching TRBD2. V shed 5 bases and J 4 bases; nucleotides not matched to a gene: 5. Germline V gives CDR1 LGHDT, CDR2 YNNKEL (reference sequence). The CDR3 extends over 15 amino acids. The CDR3 loop is CASSYSGGAADTQYF. The CDR3, as DNA: TGTGCCAGCAGCTATAGCGGGGGGGCTGCAGATACGCAGTATTTT.